The sequence of this T cell receptor (beta chain) was determined in a study of Graves' ophthalmopathy and Graves' hyperthyroidism. This clonotype is a singleton in its sample. From RNA, the CDR3 regions of TCR beta chains were amplified and sequenced. First-round RT-PCR employed HTBI primers, with a second-round multiplex PCR after it. TCRdb reanalysed the multiplex PCR reads using MiXCR and keeps one entry per CDR3 protein. The table shows 300,000 to 450,000 distinct CDR3 sequences, with about 18% occurring only once. The CDR3 totals 15 residues. The junction had 5 bases not matched to a gene; V was cut back by 1 base and J by 7 bases.

This clonotype originated in an adult woman with stable Graves' hyperthyroidism. The sequenced sample consisted of peripheral blood. This chain uses TRBV12-3 or TRBV12-4 with TRBJ2-7; TRBD2 agrees at 12 bases. The CDR3 sequence: CASSLVLAGGHEQYF. CDR3 bases: TGTGCCAGCAGTTTAGTGCTAGCGGGAGGGCATGAGCAGTACTTC.